The clone carrying this TCR beta chain was observed a single time. No antigen is known for it. The data were obtained in a study of radiotherapy plus CTLA-4 blockade in lung cancer. Overall study findings and caveats: TCR clones of tumor origin grew in blood after radiotherapy plus ipilimumab.

Some clones are missing from TCRdb's copy, which holds only in-frame ones; the method was immunoSEQ multiplex PCR. The repertoire holds roughly 100,000 clones, with more than 75% as singletons. Trimming took off 10 bases at V and 7 bases at J, with 20 bases between the two ends. The germline V gene encodes CDR1 MNHNS and CDR2 SASEGT. The CDR3 is made up of 15 amino acids. Sequences were derived from peripheral blood, sampled from a patient treated with radiotherapy plus ipilimumab. The rearrangement joins TRBV6-1 to TRBJ1-6; D might be TRBD1 (6 bases). This clonotype was obtained from a human donor with non-small cell lung cancer that progressed on radiotherapy plus ipilimumab. Some clones in this sample may be carry-over from other donors' samples. CDR3: CANPNFKTGNSPLHF. CDR3 nucleotides: TGTGCCAACCCTAACTTTAAGACAGGCAATTCACCCCTCCACTTT.